This T cell receptor beta chain was captured in a study of T-cell reconstitution after alpha-beta-depleted transplantation in children (dated by TCRdb to 2016 to 2017). Turning to the overall study: Using TCR repertoire profiling, the study followed T-cell immune reconstitution in a quantitative way in children after TCRalphabeta/CD19-depleted allogeneic hematopoietic cell transplantation.

To prepare the library, PCR was applied. Sequencing instrument: Illumina HiSeq 2500. Molecular barcoding was employed in the preparation of TCR libraries, with unique molecular identifiers being used to normalize TCRbeta repertoire quantification. In-frame beta chains were kept once TCRdb had trimmed the public reads at Q25 with fastp and called clones with MiXCR. Rows are unified per CDR3 protein, each entry keeping the most common DNA and genes. This sample gives a few hundred thousand distinct CDR3 sequences in total; about 20% of them show up just once. The ten largest clones capture 3% to 4% of the sample. For this clonotype: Its antigen is unknown. Base qualities are missing; no much larger clone stands one base away.

This clonotype was obtained from a human donor who donated a stem cell graft to a child with acute myeloid leukemia. Sequenced here: PBMCs from the stem cell graft donor, sampled from the stem cell graft.

The CDR3 has the sequence CASTKRDSSYEQYF. The nucleotide sequence reads as follows: TGTGCCAGCACCAAACGGGACAGCTCCTACGAGCAGTACTTC. The V gene is TRBV21-1 and the J gene is TRBJ2-7; the table assigns TRBD1, which was not confirmed against the DNA. TRBV21-1 is listed as a pseudogene. Including cysteine and phenylalanine, the CDR3 has 14 amino acids. Just the 42-base CDR3 DNA is kept, in frame starting at base 1.